The 20 T cell receptor beta chains given below trace back to one sample, sequenced in a study of blood T cell repertoires in COVID-19. Clones were read by immunoSEQ multiplex PCR, and TCRdb kept only the in-frame ones, dropping some. The data contain around 60,000 clones, about three quarters of them singletons. What was sequenced was peripheral blood. The receptors were sampled from a man aged 30-40 years with COVID-19, enrolled during active disease.

This chain connects TRBV2 to TRBJ1-2; possibly TRBD1 for D (5 bases). This CDR3 region has 12 residues. Trimming shortened V by 8 bases and J by 3 bases, and 10 bases separated the two germline ends. Germline V lookup: CDR1 SNHLY, CDR2 FYNNEI. This CDR3 reads CASRTGYYGYTF. CDR3 DNA: TGTGCCAGCCGTACAGGTTACTATGGCTACACCTTC.

This clone was counted a few times. The rearrangement links TRBV7-2 to TRBJ1-4; maybe TRBD1 (6 bases). The germline V gene has CDR1 SGHTA and CDR2 FQGNSA. The CDR3 covers 15 residues. Deletions cut 1 base from V and 2 bases from J, with 8 bases between. The CDR3 nucleotides are TGTGCCAGCAGCTTAGGAGGGGGTACTAATGAAAAACTGTTTTTT. It codes for CASSLGGGTNEKLFF.

The rearrangement links TRBV6-5 to TRBJ1-1; D may be TRBD1 (5 bases). Germline lookup yields CDR1 MNHEY and CDR2 SVGAGI. The length of the CDR3 is 15 residues. The ends were cut back, 4 bases at V and 4 bases at J, with 16 bases in the middle. CDR3 in DNA: TGTGCCAGCAGTTTACGATCCGGGGGGATCACTGAAGCTTTCTTT. This gives the protein CASSLRSGGITEAFF.

The chain links TRBV7-2 to TRBJ2-2; D is perhaps TRBD2 (6 bases). The CDR3 loop spans 15 amino acids. Germline V gene data show CDR1 as SGHTA and CDR2 as FQGNSA. V was trimmed by 2 bases and J by 3 bases, leaving 10 bases between them. CDR3 residues: CASSLQGGDTGELFF. For the CDR3, the DNA is TGTGCCAGCAGCTTACAGGGAGGCGACACCGGGGAGCTGTTTTTT.

The chain recombines TRBV21-1 with TRBJ2-3; TRBD2, the D gene given by the table, was not confirmed from the DNA. TRBV21-1 is deemed a pseudogene. The CDR3 sequence is 18 residues long. The CDR3 DNA reads TGTGCCAGCAGCAAAGCCGGGTCAGCGGGAGTTAGCACAGATACGCAGTATTTT. It is translated as CASSKAGSAGVSTDTQYF.

The sample holds a few counts of this clone. The chain recombines TRBV6-1 with TRBJ1-2, with D unresolved. The ends were cut back, 3 bases at V and 1 base at J, with 9 bases in the middle. This CDR3 is built from 14 residues. The V gene's germline CDR1 is MNHNS and CDR2 SASEGT. The CDR3 DNA reads as TGTGCCAGCAGTGAGAACCACTTTAACTATGGCTACACCTTC. It codes for CASSENHFNYGYTF.

The V gene is TRBV7-9, the J gene TRBJ1-5, with 7 bases that match TRBD1. J gave up 7 bases and V 1 base, and 7 bases lay outside the gene matches. The V gene's germline CDR1 is SEHNR and CDR2 FQNEAQ (reference sequence). The CDR3 is 15 residues long. CDR3 in DNA: TGTGCCAGCAGCTTAGAGGAAGGGGGCGGACAGCCCCAGCATTTT. Translating it yields CASSLEEGGGQPQHF.

The chain carries TRBV6-2 or TRBV6-3 and TRBJ2-5, with TRBD1 matching over 10 bases. The CDR3 is 14 residues long. Germline V CDR1 and CDR2: MNHEY, SVGEGT. With 4 bases clipped from V and 5 bases from J, the junction kept 4 bases outside the gene matches. CDR3 sequence reads: CASSSRTGGETQYF. The CDR3 coding sequence is TGTGCCAGCAGTTCCAGGACAGGGGGGGAGACCCAGTACTTC.

This clone was picked up one time. In the same sample, other DNA sequences code for this CDR3. This chain uses TRBV28 with TRBJ1-3; D uncertain. Trimming took off 3 bases at V and 0 bases at J, with 6 bases between the two ends. Germline lookup yields CDR1 MDHEN and CDR2 SYDVKM. The CDR3 covers 14 residues. CDR3 protein: CASSFGGSGNTIYF. In DNA form, the CDR3 reads TGTGCCAGCAGTTTCGGAGGCTCTGGAAACACCATATATTTT.

The V gene is TRBV27, the J gene TRBJ1-2; 8 bases agree with TRBD1. Germline assignment: CDR1 MNHEY and CDR2 SMNVEV (reference sequence). The CDR3 runs 13 residues. V dropped 6 bases and J dropped 4; count of bases not matched to a gene: 4. Here the CDR3 reads CASSHRGVYGYTF. The CDR3 nucleotides are TGTGCCAGCAGCCACAGGGGGGTCTATGGCTACACCTTC.

CDR3: CATSRAVGQGTYEQYF. In nucleotides, the CDR3 is TGTGCCACCAGCAGAGCCGTGGGGCAGGGGACATACGAGCAGTACTTC. The chain is built from TRBV15 and TRBJ2-7; perhaps TRBD1 as D (6 bases). V was shortened by 1 base and J by 4 bases, with 17 bases between the two germline ends. This CDR3 has 16 amino acids. CDR1 and CDR2 (germline): LNHNV, YYDKDF (reference sequence).

This sequence joins TRBV27 and TRBJ1-1; D is unresolved. Germline values: CDR1 MNHEY, CDR2 SMNVEV (reference sequence). V was clipped by 1 base and J by 6 bases, with 9 bases between them. This CDR3 is 13 amino acids long. In nucleotides, the CDR3 is TGTGCCAGCAGTTTATACCCCGGGTCTGAAGCTTTCTTT. Its translation is CASSLYPGSEAFF.

This clone appeared once. This chain links TRBV5-4 with TRBJ2-2, with 11 nucleotides matching TRBD2. The CDR3 contains 16 residues. Germline CDR1 is SGHNT and CDR2 is YYREEE (reference sequence). The V segment lost 3 bases and the J segment 5 bases; nucleotides outside the gene matches: 6. In DNA, the CDR3 is TGTGCCAGCAGCTCCGGACTAGCGGGCGGGACCGGGGAGCTGTTTTTT. Protein: CASSSGLAGGTGELFF.

In this sample, this clone turned up once. This specimen includes other DNA sequences encoding the same CDR3. The V and J genes are TRBV7-2 and TRBJ2-5; 7 nucleotides agree with TRBD2. This CDR3 is built from 15 residues. V lost 1 base and J lost 1; bases outside the gene matches: 3. CDR1 is SGHTA and CDR2 is FQGNSA in the germline V gene. CDR3 bases: TGTGCCAGCAGCTTAGGGGGAGGGCCCCAAGAGACCCAGTACTTC. Encoded protein: CASSLGGGPQETQYF.

This clone is a singleton in its sample. V and J are TRBV30 and TRBJ2-6, with 8 bases identical to TRBD2. Germline CDR1 GTSNPN, CDR2 SVGIG (reference sequence). This CDR3 has 18 residues. The V and J ends lost 4 bases and 0 bases, in that order; junction bases with no gene match: 11. CDR3 nucleotides: TGTGCCTGGATCGGGGGGGCAGGCCATTCCTCTGGGGCCAACGTCCTGACTTTC. It specifies CAWIGGAGHSSGANVLTF.

This chain connects TRBV6-1 to TRBJ2-3; 13 bases fit TRBD2. After removal of 4 bases from V and 2 bases from J, the junction contained 9 bases not matched to a gene. CDR3 length equals 18 residues. Germline loops: CDR1 MNHNS, CDR2 SASEGT. The DNA of the CDR3 is TGTGCCAGCAGTGGACTAGCGGGAGGATCTGGGGCCACAGATACGCAGTATTTT. Translation: CASSGLAGGSGATDTQYF.

This clone occurred a few times. V gene TRBV7-9 combines with J gene TRBJ1-5; D gene ambiguous. The CDR3 runs to 17 residues. The V gene lost 4 bases and the J gene lost 5 bases, with 21 bases spanning the gap. The V gene's germline CDR1 is SEHNR and CDR2 FQNEAQ (reference sequence). CDR3 coding DNA: TGTGCCAGCAGCTCGGCAACCCTCGGGAATCTTCATCAGCCCCAGCATTTT. It yields the protein CASSSATLGNLHQPQHF.

The rearrangement uses TRBV7-9 and TRBJ2-2, with TRBD2 matching over 7 bases. The CDR3 covers 17 residues. Per germline, CDR1 SEHNR and CDR2 FQNEAQ (reference sequence). J gave up 0 bases and V 8 bases, and 12 bases lay outside the gene matches. CDR3 protein: CASLGGGALTNTGELFF. For the CDR3, the DNA is TGTGCCAGCCTGGGCGGGGGAGCGCTAACGAACACCGGGGAGCTGTTTTTT.

J is TRBJ2-3 and V is TRBV4-1; TRBD1 matches at 7 bases. Germline-derived CDR1 and CDR2 are MGHRA and YSYEKL. The V and J ends lost 3 bases and 1 base, in that order; junction bases with no gene match: 1. The CDR3 spans 14 residues. The CDR3 protein is CASSHGQGTDTQYF. The DNA of the CDR3 is TGCGCCAGCAGCCATGGACAGGGCACAGATACGCAGTATTTT.

V gene TRBV6-5 combines with J gene TRBJ2-1, with 7 bases identical to TRBD2. Trimming removed 3 bases from V and 14 bases from J; junction bases left unmatched: 13. There are 14 residues in the CDR3. Germline assignment: CDR1 MNHEY and CDR2 SVGAGI. CDR3: CASSYYRTAGKEFF. In DNA form, the CDR3 reads TGTGCCAGCAGTTATTACCGTACAGCGGGAAAGGAGTTCTTC.